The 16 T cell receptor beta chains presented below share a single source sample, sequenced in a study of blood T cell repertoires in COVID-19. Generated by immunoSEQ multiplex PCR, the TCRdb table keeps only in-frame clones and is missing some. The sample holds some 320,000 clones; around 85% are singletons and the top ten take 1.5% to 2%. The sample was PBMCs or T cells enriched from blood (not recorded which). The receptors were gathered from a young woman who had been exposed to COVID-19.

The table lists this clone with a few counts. The CDR3 spells CASSSLGGGANYGYTF. In DNA form, the CDR3 reads TGTGCCAGCAGTTCCTTGGGTGGGGGCGCGAACTATGGCTACACCTTC. The gene calls are TRBV28 and TRBJ1-2, with D perhaps TRBD1 (6 bases). Trimming left V 4 bases short and J 2 bases short, with 17 bases between. This CDR3 is 16 amino acids long. Germline CDR1 reads MDHEN; CDR2 reads SYDVKM.

Written as DNA, the CDR3 is TGTGCCAGCAGCCAAGATGTTACAGGGATAGGAGAAAAACTGTTTTTT. Its translation is CASSQDVTGIGEKLFF. The chain has TRBV3-1 (or the pseudogene TRBV3-2) and TRBJ1-4; weak D call: TRBD1 (6 bases). CDR1 and CDR2 (germline): LGHDT, YNNKEL (reference sequence). The V and J ends lost 0 bases and 8 bases respectively, with 16 bases between them. The CDR3 extends over 16 amino acids.

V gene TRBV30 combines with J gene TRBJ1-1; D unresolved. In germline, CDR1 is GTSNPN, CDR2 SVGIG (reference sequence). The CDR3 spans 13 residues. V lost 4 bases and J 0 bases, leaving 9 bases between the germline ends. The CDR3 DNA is TGTGCCTGGATGGGGAGGATGAACACTGAAGCTTTCTTT. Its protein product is CAWMGRMNTEAFF.

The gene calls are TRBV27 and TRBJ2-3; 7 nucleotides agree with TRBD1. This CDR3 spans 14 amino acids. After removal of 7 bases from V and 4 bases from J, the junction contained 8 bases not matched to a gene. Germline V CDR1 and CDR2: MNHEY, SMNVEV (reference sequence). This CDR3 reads CASTMTGSADTQYF. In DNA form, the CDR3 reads TGTGCCAGCACCATGACAGGGTCAGCAGATACGCAGTATTTT.

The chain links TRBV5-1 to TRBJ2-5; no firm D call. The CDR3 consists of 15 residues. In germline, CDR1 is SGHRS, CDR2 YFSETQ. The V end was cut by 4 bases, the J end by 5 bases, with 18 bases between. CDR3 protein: CASSPLGAVRETQYF. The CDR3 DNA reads TGCGCCAGCAGCCCCCTCGGAGCAGTCCGGGAGACCCAGTACTTC. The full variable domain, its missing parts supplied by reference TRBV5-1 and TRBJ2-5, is KAGVTQTPRYLIKTRGQQVTLSCSPISGHRSVSWYQQTPGQGLQFLFEYFSETQRNKGNFPGRFSGRQFSNSRSEMNVSTLELGDSALYLCASSPLGAVRETQYFGPGTRLLVL.

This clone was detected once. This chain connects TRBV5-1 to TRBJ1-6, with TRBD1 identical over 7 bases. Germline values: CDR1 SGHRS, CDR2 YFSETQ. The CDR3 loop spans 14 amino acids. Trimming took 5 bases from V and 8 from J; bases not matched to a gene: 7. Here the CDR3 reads CASSMTGWDSPLHF. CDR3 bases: TGCGCCAGCAGTATGACAGGGTGGGATTCACCCCTCCACTTT.

The CDR3 region has the DNA TGTGCCACCGCAACAGGGACCCTCAGTAGCACAGATACGCAGTATTTT. It specifies CATATGTLSSTDTQYF. The genes are TRBV19 and TRBJ2-3, with a possible D match to TRBD1 (6 bases). The CDR3 has 16 residues. Per the germline V gene, CDR1 is LNHDA and CDR2 is SQIVND (reference sequence). V dropped 10 bases and J dropped 0 bases, with 20 bases sitting between them. The entire variable domain, with the rest obtained from reference TRBV19 and TRBJ2-3, is as follows: DGGITQSPKYLFRKEGQNVTLSCEQNLNHDAMYWYRQDPGQGLRLIYYSQIVNDFQKGDIAEGYSVSREKKESFPLTVTSAQKNPTAFYLCATATGTLSSTDTQYFGPGTRLTVL.

The CDR3 region is CASSEGQGILYEQYF. In nucleotides, the CDR3 is TGTGCCAGCTCAGAAGGACAGGGTATTTTATACGAGCAGTACTTC. This chain links TRBV18 with TRBJ2-7; the match to TRBD1 covers 8 bases. The J segment lost 4 bases and the V segment lost 5 bases, leaving 10 bases of the junction unmatched. CDR3 length equals 15 residues. Germline V gene data show CDR1 as KGHSH and CDR2 as LQKENI.

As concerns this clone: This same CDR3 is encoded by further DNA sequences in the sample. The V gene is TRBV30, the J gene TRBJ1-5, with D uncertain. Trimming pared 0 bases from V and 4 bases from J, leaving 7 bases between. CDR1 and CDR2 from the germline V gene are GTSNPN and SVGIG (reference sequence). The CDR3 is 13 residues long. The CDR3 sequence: CAWSVQANQPQHF. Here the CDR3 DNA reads TGTGCCTGGAGTGTCCAGGCGAATCAGCCCCAGCATTTT.

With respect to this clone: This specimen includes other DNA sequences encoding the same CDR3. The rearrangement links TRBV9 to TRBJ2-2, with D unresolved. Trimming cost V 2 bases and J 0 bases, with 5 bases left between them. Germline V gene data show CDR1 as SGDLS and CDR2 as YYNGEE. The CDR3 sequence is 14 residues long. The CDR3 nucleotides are TGTGCCAGCAGCGTTAGTACGAACACCGGGGAGCTGTTTTTT. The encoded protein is CASSVSTNTGELFF.

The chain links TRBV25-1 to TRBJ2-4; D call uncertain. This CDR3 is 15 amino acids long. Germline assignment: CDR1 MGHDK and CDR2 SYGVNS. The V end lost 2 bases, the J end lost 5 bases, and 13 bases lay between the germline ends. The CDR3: CASSEGGPSQNIQYF. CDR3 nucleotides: TGTGCCAGCAGTGAAGGTGGCCCGTCCCAAAACATTCAGTACTTC. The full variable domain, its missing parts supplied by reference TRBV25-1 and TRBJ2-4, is EADIYQTPRYLVIGTGKKITLECSQTMGHDKMYWYQQDPGMELHLIHYSYGVNSTEKGDLSSESTVSRIRTEHFPLTLESARPSHTSQYLCASSEGGPSQNIQYFGAGTRLSVL.

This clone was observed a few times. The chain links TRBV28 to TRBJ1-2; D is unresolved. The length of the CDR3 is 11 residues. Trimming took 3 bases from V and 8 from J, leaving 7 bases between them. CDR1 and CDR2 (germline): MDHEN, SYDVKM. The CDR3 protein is CASSLSRGYTF. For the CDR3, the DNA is TGTGCCAGCAGTTTGAGTCGGGGCTACACCTTC.

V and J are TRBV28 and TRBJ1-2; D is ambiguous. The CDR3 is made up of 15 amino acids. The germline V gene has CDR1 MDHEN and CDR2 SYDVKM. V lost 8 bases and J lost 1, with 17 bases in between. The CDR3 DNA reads TGTGCCAGCTCTAATGGCCGGGAGATTAACTATGGCTACACCTTC. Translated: CASSNGREINYGYTF.

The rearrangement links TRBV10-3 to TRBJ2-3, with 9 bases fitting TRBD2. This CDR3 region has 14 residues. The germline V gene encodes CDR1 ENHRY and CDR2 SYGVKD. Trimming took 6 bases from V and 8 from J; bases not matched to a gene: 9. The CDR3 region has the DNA TGTGCCATCAGGAGCGGGGGGACTTCGGGTACGCAGTATTTT. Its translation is CAIRSGGTSGTQYF.

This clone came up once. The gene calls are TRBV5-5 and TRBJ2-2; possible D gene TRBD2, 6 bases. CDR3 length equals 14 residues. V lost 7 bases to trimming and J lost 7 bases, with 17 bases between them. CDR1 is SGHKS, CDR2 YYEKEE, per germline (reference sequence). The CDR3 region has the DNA TGTGCCAGCGACGCCGGGACTCCCTTCGGGGAGCTGTTTTTT. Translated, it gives CASDAGTPFGELFF.

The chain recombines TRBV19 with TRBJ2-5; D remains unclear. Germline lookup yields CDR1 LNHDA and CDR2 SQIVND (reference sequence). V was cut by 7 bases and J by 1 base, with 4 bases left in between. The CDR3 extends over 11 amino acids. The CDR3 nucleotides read TGTGCCAGTACCAGCCAAGAGACCCAGTACTTC. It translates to CASTSQETQYF. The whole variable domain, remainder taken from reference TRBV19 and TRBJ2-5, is DGGITQSPKYLFRKEGQNVTLSCEQNLNHDAMYWYRQDPGQGLRLIYYSQIVNDFQKGDIAEGYSVSREKKESFPLTVTSAQKNPTAFYLCASTSQETQYFGPGTRLLVL.